This T cell receptor (beta chain) was documented in a study of T cell responses to AZD1222 COVID-19 vaccine. Sequencing used immunoSEQ multiplex PCR; TCRdb keeps in-frame clones, though not all of them. The sample contains 150,000 to 250,000 clones, approximately 94% of which appear only once. There are 16 residues in the CDR3. Germline CDR1 is SGHTA and CDR2 is FQGNSA. With 5 bases clipped from V and 7 bases from J, the junction kept 8 bases outside the gene matches. The TCR sequence derives from an adult who received the AZD1222 COVID-19 vaccine. Here the sequenced sample was peripheral blood, taken 28 days after the second AZD1222 dose. V usage is TRBV7-2 and J usage is TRBJ1-6, with 10 bases fitting TRBD1. CDR3 protein: CASSAPGQGTNSPLHF. The CDR3, as DNA: TGTGCCAGCAGCGCCCCGGGACAGGGGACGAATTCACCCCTCCACTTT.